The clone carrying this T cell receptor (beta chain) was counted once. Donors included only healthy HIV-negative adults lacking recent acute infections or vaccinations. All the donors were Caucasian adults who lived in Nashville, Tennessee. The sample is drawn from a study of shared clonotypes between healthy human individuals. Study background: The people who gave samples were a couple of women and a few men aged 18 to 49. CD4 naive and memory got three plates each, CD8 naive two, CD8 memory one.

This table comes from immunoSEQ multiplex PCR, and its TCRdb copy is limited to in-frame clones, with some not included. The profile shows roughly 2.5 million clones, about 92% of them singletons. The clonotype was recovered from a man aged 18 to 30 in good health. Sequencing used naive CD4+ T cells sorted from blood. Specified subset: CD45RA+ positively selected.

The CDR3 reads CASRWESSTDTQYF. The CDR3 DNA reads TGCGCCAGCCGGTGGGAATCTAGCACAGATACGCAGTATTTT. J is TRBJ2-3 and V is TRBV5-1; no clear D. The CDR3 loop spans 14 amino acids. The V gene lost 7 bases and the J gene lost 0 bases, with 12 bases spanning the gap. CDR1 SGHRS and CDR2 YFSETQ come from the germline V gene.